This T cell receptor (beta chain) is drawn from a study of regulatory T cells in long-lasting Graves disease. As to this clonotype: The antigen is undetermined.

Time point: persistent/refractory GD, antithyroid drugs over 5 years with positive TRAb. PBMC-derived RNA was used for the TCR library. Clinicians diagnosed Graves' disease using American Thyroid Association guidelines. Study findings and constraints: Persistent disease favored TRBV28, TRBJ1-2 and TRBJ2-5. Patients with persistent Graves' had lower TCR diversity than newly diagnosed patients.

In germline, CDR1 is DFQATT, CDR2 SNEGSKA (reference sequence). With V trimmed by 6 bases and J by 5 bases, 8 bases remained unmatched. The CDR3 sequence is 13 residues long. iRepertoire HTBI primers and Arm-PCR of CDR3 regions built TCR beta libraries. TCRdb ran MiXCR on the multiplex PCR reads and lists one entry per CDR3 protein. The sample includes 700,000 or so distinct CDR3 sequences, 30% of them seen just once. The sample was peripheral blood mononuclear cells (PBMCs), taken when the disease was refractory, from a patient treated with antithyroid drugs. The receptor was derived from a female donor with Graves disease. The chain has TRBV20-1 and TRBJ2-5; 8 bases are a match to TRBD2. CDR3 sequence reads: CSAHTTGGETQYF. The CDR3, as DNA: TGCAGTGCCCATACTACGGGGGGGGAGACCCAGTACTTC.